These 24 T cell receptor beta chains share one sample of origin, sequenced in a study of blood T cell repertoires in COVID-19. TCRdb's table, derived via immunoSEQ multiplex PCR, lists solely in-frame clones and lacks some. Among 100,000 or so clones, roughly 71% were seen once, and the ten largest hold around 6.3%. The sequencing input was peripheral blood. All receptors derive from an elderly man with acute or convalescent COVID-19.

This sequence joins TRBV5-1 and TRBJ2-7; 10 positions match TRBD1. The CDR3 is 14 amino acids. V gave up 5 bases and J gave up 3 bases; unmatched junction bases: 5. The germline CDR1 and CDR2 sequences are SGHRS and YFSETQ. In DNA, the CDR3 is TGCGCCAGCAGTTCAAGGACAGGGGGCTACGAGCAGTACTTC. Protein product: CASSSRTGGYEQYF.

This clone has just a few counts. This chain connects TRBV2 to TRBJ2-3; 7 bases match TRBD2. The CDR3 covers 15 residues. The trim removed 3 bases at V and 4 bases at J, leaving 7 bases unmatched. In germline, CDR1 is SNHLY, CDR2 FYNNEI. The CDR3 DNA sequence: TGTGCCAGCAGTGATCGGGGACTACCGCCAGATACGCAGTATTTT. It translates to CASSDRGLPPDTQYF.

The count of this clone is one. The genes are TRBV11-3 and TRBJ1-3, with 10 bases lining up with TRBD1. Germline assignment: CDR1 SGHNT and CDR2 YENEEA. The ends lost 5 bases at V and 4 bases at J; junction bases unmatched: 5. CDR3 length: 15 residues. CDR3 loop: CASSPGTGDGNTIYF. For the CDR3, the DNA is TGTGCCAGCAGCCCCGGGACAGGGGACGGAAACACCATATATTTT.

The rearrangement uses TRBV7-2 and TRBJ2-1, with D possibly TRBD1 on 7 matching bases. CDR1 is SGHTA and CDR2 is FQGNSA in the germline V gene. Trimming cost V 3 bases and J 8 bases, with 20 bases left between them. The CDR3 spans 16 residues. The CDR3 DNA reads TGTGCCAGCAGCTTCAGGGGGAGGAGGGTACAGGATGAGCAGTTCTTC. It translates to CASSFRGRRVQDEQFF.

This clone appeared many times. This chain connects TRBV7-3 to TRBJ1-1; D not certain. With 2 bases removed from V and 0 bases from J, the gap between germline ends came to 4 bases. The CDR3 loop spans 13 amino acids. Germline-derived CDR1 and CDR2 are SGHTA and FQGTGA. In nucleotides, the CDR3 is TGTGCCAGCAGCTTAGTATTGAACACTGAAGCTTTCTTT. It yields the protein CASSLVLNTEAFF.

This chain joins TRBV24-1 and TRBJ2-3; D remains unclear. Germline CDR1 and CDR2: KGHDR and SFDVKD. This CDR3 comprises 13 residues. V was shortened by 9 bases and J by 2 bases, with 11 bases between the two germline ends. The CDR3 here is CATSTTLTDTQYF. CDR3 sequence (DNA): TGTGCCACCTCCACGACTCTCACAGATACGCAGTATTTT.

This chain links TRBV3-1 (or the pseudogene TRBV3-2) with TRBJ1-1, with D unclear. With 2 bases removed from V and 0 bases from J, the gap between germline ends came to 13 bases. The CDR3 has 16 residues. Germline CDR1 is LGHDT and CDR2 is YNNKEL (reference sequence). CDR3 loop: CASSQWSKTVNTEAFF. CDR3 nucleotide sequence: TGTGCCAGCAGCCAATGGTCCAAAACTGTGAACACTGAAGCTTTCTTT.

This sequence joins TRBV5-4 and TRBJ2-2; D is possibly TRBD2 (5 bases). The CDR3 runs 15 residues. V was cut by 4 bases and J by 7 bases, with 17 bases left in between. CDR1 is SGHNT, CDR2 YYREEE, per germline (reference sequence). CDR3 DNA sequence: TGTGCCAGCAGCCTACGGACGGGAAGTGTCGGGGAGCTGTTTTTT. Protein sequence: CASSLRTGSVGELFF.

V usage is TRBV2 and J usage is TRBJ2-5, with a possible D match to TRBD2 (6 bases). Trimming stripped 9 bases from V and 7 bases from J, with 18 bases between. This CDR3 has 13 residues. Germline V gives CDR1 SNHLY, CDR2 FYNNEI. The CDR3 loop reads CASGAAGTGTQYF. DNA for the CDR3: TGTGCCAGTGGGGCGGCAGGGACTGGGACCCAGTACTTC.

CDR3 coding DNA: TGTGCCAGCAGCCAAGGAGTTAGCGGGAGCTACGAGCAGTACTTC. Residues: CASSQGVSGSYEQYF. The rearrangement links TRBV4-2 to TRBJ2-7, with TRBD2 identical over 9 bases. Per germline, CDR1 LGHNA and CDR2 YNFKEQ. V gave up 1 base and J gave up 3 bases; unmatched junction bases: 4. The CDR3 sequence is 15 residues long.

This chain connects TRBV9 to TRBJ1-1; D possibly corresponds to TRBD1 (5 bases). The CDR3 runs 13 residues. Trimming took 2 bases from V and 6 from J, leaving 11 bases between them. The germline V gene encodes CDR1 SGDLS and CDR2 YYNGEE. CDR3 region: CASSVPGRAEAFF. CDR3 nucleotides: TGTGCCAGCAGCGTCCCAGGGAGGGCTGAAGCTTTCTTT.

CDR3 sequence reads: CASSYHSISGNTIYF. CDR3 in DNA: TGTGCCAGCAGCTACCACAGTATCTCTGGAAACACCATATATTTT. The chain recombines TRBV5-4 with TRBJ1-3; D not resolved. The germline V gene encodes CDR1 SGHNT and CDR2 YYREEE (reference sequence). The CDR3 has 15 amino acids. Trimming left V 3 bases short and J 0 bases short, with 10 bases between.

The chain carries TRBV28 and TRBJ2-7; D perhaps matches TRBD1 (6 bases). Germline V gene sequence: CDR1 MDHEN, CDR2 SYDVKM. Trimming took off 8 bases at V and 1 base at J, with 12 bases between the two ends. The CDR3 contains 13 residues. The CDR3, as DNA: TGTGCCAGCCAACAGGGAAGTTCCTACGAGCAGTACTTC. As protein: CASQQGSSYEQYF.

V is TRBV11-3 and J is TRBJ2-3, with D possibly being TRBD2 (5 bases). Germline V gene lookup returns CDR1 SGHNT and CDR2 YENEEA. V was clipped by 1 base and J by 4 bases, with 12 bases between them. CDR3 length: 15 residues. The CDR3 DNA sequence: TGTGCCAGCAGCTTAGGGGGAGTAGAGGCAGATACGCAGTATTTT. This codes for CASSLGGVEADTQYF.

The chain has TRBV4-1 and TRBJ2-7; 11 bases match TRBD2. The ends lost 0 bases at V and 0 bases at J; junction bases unmatched: 4. The germline gives CDR1 MGHRA, CDR2 YSYEKL. This CDR3 region has 17 residues. The CDR3 sequence: CASSQDPGLADSYEQYF. CDR3 sequence (DNA): TGCGCCAGCAGCCAAGATCCGGGACTAGCGGACTCCTACGAGCAGTACTTC.

The chain carries TRBV5-4 and TRBJ2-7; TRBD2 agrees at 8 bases. The CDR3 runs 15 residues. The trim removed 4 bases at V and 1 base at J, leaving 7 bases unmatched. Germline-derived CDR1 and CDR2 are SGHNT and YYREEE (reference sequence). The CDR3 loop is CASSPRTSRSYEQYF. The CDR3 coding sequence is TGTGCCAGCAGCCCTAGGACTAGCCGGTCCTACGAGCAGTACTTC. Full variable domain (rest looked up from reference TRBV5-4 and TRBJ2-7): ETGVTQSPTHLIKTRGQQVTLRCSSQSGHNTVSWYQQALGQGPQFIFQYYREEENGRGNFPPRFSGLQFPNYSSELNVNALELDDSALYLCASSPRTSRSYEQYFGPGTRLTVT.

J is TRBJ1-1 and V is TRBV29-1; 7 bases map to TRBD1. The CDR3 has 12 amino acids. V gave up 4 bases and J gave up 3 bases; unmatched junction bases: 2. Germline lookup yields CDR1 SQVTM and CDR2 ANQGSEA. DNA for the CDR3: TGCAGCGTTGGAACAGGGGACACTGAAGCTTTCTTT. It is translated as CSVGTGDTEAFF.

The chain carries TRBV5-1 and TRBJ1-1, with D perhaps matching TRBD1 (6 bases). The V end lost 3 bases, the J end lost 7 bases, and 19 bases lay between the germline ends. Germline V lookup: CDR1 SGHRS, CDR2 YFSETQ. This CDR3 is 15 amino acids long. The CDR3 DNA follows: TGCGCCAGCAGCTGGATGACAGGACCTACGAATGAAGCTTTCTTT. It codes for CASSWMTGPTNEAFF.

This chain joins TRBV19 and TRBJ2-1; 7 positions match TRBD2. Looked up from germline, CDR1 is LNHDA and CDR2 is SQIVND (reference sequence). There are 15 residues in the CDR3. Germline trimming cut 6 bases from V and 6 bases from J; bases unmatched to any gene: 11. The CDR3: CASRPLGAGINEQFF. For the CDR3, the DNA is TGTGCCAGTAGGCCTCTAGGAGCGGGAATCAATGAGCAGTTCTTC.

This sequence joins TRBV5-1 and TRBJ1-2, with 9 bases matching TRBD1. From germline, CDR1 is SGHRS and CDR2 YFSETQ. J was trimmed by 7 bases and V by 4 bases; bases with no gene match: 8. The CDR3 is 14 residues long. The chain's CDR3 is CASSPSGQGFGYTF. CDR3 nucleotide sequence: TGCGCCAGCAGCCCCTCGGGACAGGGTTTTGGCTACACCTTC.

The CDR3 loop reads CASSLHSGVNYGYTF. The DNA for the CDR3 is TGTGCCAGCAGTTTACACTCAGGGGTTAACTATGGCTACACCTTC. The gene calls are TRBV28 and TRBJ1-2; maybe TRBD1 (6 bases). Germline CDR1 is MDHEN and CDR2 is SYDVKM. Trimming left V 2 bases short and J 1 base short, with 11 bases between. CDR3 length: 15 amino acids.

This clone has at least ten counts. V gene TRBV28 combines with J gene TRBJ1-5, with D uncertain. Germline CDR1 is MDHEN and CDR2 is SYDVKM. Trimming removed 2 bases from V and 0 bases from J, with 14 bases in between. The CDR3 spans 17 residues. This CDR3 is CASSLPPRVRSNQPQHF. CDR3 nucleotides: TGTGCCAGCAGTTTACCCCCACGGGTACGTAGCAATCAGCCCCAGCATTTT.

Only one count was recorded for this clone. The V call is TRBV6-5, the J call TRBJ1-2; TRBD1 matches 7 bases. The CDR3 is 15 residues long. CDR1 and CDR2 from the germline V gene are MNHEY and SVGAGI. V was pared by 0 bases and J by 4 bases, with 5 bases of the junction left unmatched. The CDR3 nucleotides read TGTGCCAGCAGTTACTCAGGGGGCGCCCCCTATGGCTACACCTTC. Its translation is CASSYSGGAPYGYTF.

The rearrangement joins TRBV5-6 to TRBJ1-5; 7 nucleotides match TRBD1. Unmatched junction bases numbered 6, after V lost 0 bases and J lost 3 bases. This CDR3 has 16 residues. Germline CDR1 reads SGHDT; CDR2 reads YYEEEE. The CDR3 bases are TGTGCCAGCAGCTTGGGAGTGGGACAGCACAATCAGCCCCAGCATTTT. Its translation: CASSLGVGQHNQPQHF. The full variable domain, rest sourced from reference TRBV5-6 and TRBJ1-5, is DAGVTQSPTHLIKTRGQQVTLRCSPKSGHDTVSWYQQALGQGPQFIFQYYEEEERQRGNFPDRFSGHQFPNYSSELNVNALLLGDSALYLCASSLGVGQHNQPQHFGDGTRLSIL.